Only one count was recorded for the clone carrying this TCR beta chain. These data belong to a study of blood T cell repertoires in COVID-19. Study in general: Some COVID-19 samples were acute and others convalescent; all came from the United States, Italy and Spain. Nucleic acid was either cDNA or gDNA, and it came from T cells, B-cell-depleted T cells, or PBMCs.

The assay was immunoSEQ multiplex PCR, and TCRdb's table has in-frame clones only and misses some. The data show more than 90,000 clones, more than 75% seen once. Trimming removed 3 bases from V and 2 bases from J; junction bases left unmatched: 7. Germline values: CDR1 MDHEN, CDR2 SYDVKM. This CDR3 comprises 19 residues. This receptor was obtained from a man in his 70s with acute or convalescent COVID-19. The gene calls are TRBV28 and TRBJ2-2; 15 nucleotides line up with TRBD2. Sequenced input: peripheral blood. CDR3: CASSFYGLAGGPNTGELFF. CDR3 DNA: TGTGCCAGCAGTTTCTACGGACTAGCGGGAGGGCCAAACACCGGGGAGCTGTTTTTT. Full variable domain (remainder filled in from reference TRBV28 and TRBJ2-2): DVKVTQSSRYLVKRTGEKVFLECVQDMDHENMFWYRQDPGLGLRLIYFSYDVKMKEKGDIPEGYSVSREKKERFSLILESASTNQTSMYLCASSFYGLAGGPNTGELFFGEGSRLTVL.